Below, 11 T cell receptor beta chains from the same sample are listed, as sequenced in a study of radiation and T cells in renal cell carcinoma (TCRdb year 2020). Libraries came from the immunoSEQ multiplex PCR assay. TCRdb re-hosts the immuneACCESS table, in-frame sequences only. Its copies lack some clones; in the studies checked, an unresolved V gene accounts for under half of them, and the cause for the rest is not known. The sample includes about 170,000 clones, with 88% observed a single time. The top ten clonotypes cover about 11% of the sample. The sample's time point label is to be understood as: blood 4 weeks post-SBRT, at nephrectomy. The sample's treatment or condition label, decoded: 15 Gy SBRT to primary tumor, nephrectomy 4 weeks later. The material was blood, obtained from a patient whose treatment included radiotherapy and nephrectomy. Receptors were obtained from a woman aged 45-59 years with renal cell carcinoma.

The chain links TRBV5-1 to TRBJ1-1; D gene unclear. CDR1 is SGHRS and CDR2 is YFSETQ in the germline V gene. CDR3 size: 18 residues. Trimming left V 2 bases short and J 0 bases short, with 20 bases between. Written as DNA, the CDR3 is TGCGCCAGCAGCTTTGATCCTCACTCGGGCAGAGTGAACACTGAAGCTTTCTTT. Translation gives CASSFDPHSGRVNTEAFF.

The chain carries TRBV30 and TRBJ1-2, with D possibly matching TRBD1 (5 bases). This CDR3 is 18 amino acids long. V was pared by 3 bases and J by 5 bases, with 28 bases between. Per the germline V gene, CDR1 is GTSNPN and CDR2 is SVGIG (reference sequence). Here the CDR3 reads CAWRWAPKKGLNSYGYTF. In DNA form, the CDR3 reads TGTGCCTGGAGATGGGCACCTAAGAAGGGGCTAAACTCATATGGCTACACCTTC. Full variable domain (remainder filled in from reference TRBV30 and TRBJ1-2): SQTIHQWPATLVQPVGSPLSLECTVEGTSNPNLYWYRQAAGRGLQLLFYSVGIGQISSEVPQNLSASRPQDRQFILSSKKLLLSDSGFYLCAWRWAPKKGLNSYGYTFGSGTRLTVV.

CDR3 region: CASSYRTSGVSTDTQYF. The CDR3 nucleotides read TGTGCCAGCAGCTATCGGACTAGCGGGGTTAGCACAGATACGCAGTATTTT. The V and J genes are TRBV7-2 and TRBJ2-3, with TRBD2 identical over 12 bases. This CDR3 has 17 amino acids. The V segment lost 4 bases and the J segment 0 bases; nucleotides outside the gene matches: 5. CDR1 and CDR2 from the germline V gene are SGHTA and FQGNSA.

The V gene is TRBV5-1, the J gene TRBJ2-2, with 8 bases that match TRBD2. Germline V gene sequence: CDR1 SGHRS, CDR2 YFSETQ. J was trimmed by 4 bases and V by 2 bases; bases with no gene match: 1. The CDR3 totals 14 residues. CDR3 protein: CASSLTSGTGELFF. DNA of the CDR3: TGCGCCAGCAGCTTAACTAGCGGCACCGGGGAGCTGTTTTTT. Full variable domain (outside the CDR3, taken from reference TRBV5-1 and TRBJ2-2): KAGVTQTPRYLIKTRGQQVTLSCSPISGHRSVSWYQQTPGQGLQFLFEYFSETQRNKGNFPGRFSGRQFSNSRSEMNVSTLELGDSALYLCASSLTSGTGELFFGEGSRLTVL.

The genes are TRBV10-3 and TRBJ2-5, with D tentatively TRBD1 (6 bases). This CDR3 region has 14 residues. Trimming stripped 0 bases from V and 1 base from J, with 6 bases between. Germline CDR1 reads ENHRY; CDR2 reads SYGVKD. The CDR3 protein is CAISESGAQETQYF. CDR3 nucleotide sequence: TGTGCCATCAGTGAGTCGGGGGCCCAAGAGACCCAGTACTTC.

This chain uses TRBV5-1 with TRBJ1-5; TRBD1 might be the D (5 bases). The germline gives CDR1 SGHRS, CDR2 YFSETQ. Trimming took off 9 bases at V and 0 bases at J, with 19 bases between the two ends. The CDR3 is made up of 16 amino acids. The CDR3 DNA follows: TGCGCCAACCGGGGCGGGGCTCCTTATAGCAATCAGCCCCAGCATTTT. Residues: CANRGGAPYSNQPQHF.

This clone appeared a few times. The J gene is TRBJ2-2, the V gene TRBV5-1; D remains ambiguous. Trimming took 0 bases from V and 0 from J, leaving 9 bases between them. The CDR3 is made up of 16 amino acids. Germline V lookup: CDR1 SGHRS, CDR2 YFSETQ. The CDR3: CASSLAAPTNTGELFF. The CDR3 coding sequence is TGCGCCAGCAGCTTGGCGGCACCTACGAACACCGGGGAGCTGTTTTTT.

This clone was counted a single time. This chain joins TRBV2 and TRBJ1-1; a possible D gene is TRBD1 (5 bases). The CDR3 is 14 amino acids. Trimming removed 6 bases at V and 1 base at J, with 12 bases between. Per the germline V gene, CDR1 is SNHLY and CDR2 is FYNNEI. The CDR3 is CASRSDTPNTEAFF. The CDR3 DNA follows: TGTGCCAGCAGATCGGACACCCCGAACACTGAAGCTTTCTTT. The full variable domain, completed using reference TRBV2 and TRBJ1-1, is EPEVTQTPSHQVTQMGQEVILRCVPISNHLYFYWYRQILGQKVEFLVSFYNNEISEKSEIFDDQFSVERPDGSNFTLKIRSTKLEDSAMYFCASRSDTPNTEAFFGQGTRLTVV.

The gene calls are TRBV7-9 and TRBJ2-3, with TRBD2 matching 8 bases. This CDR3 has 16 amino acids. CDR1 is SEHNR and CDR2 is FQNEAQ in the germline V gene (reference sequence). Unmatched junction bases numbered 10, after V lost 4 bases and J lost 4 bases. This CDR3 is CASSSLRGGPADTQYF. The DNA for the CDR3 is TGTGCCAGCAGCTCCCTCCGGGGGGGCCCCGCAGATACGCAGTATTTT.

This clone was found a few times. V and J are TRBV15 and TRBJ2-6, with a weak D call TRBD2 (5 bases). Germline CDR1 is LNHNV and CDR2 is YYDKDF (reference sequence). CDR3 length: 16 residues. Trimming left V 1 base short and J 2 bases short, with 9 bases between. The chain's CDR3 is CATSRGASPGANVLTF. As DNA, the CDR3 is TGTGCCACCAGCAGAGGGGCTAGCCCTGGGGCCAACGTCCTGACTTTC.

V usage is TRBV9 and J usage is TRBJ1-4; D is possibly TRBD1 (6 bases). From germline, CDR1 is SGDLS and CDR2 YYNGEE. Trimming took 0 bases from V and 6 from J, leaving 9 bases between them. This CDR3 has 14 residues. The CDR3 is CASSVVAGDEKLFF. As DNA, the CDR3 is TGTGCCAGCAGCGTAGTGGCAGGGGATGAAAAACTGTTTTTT.